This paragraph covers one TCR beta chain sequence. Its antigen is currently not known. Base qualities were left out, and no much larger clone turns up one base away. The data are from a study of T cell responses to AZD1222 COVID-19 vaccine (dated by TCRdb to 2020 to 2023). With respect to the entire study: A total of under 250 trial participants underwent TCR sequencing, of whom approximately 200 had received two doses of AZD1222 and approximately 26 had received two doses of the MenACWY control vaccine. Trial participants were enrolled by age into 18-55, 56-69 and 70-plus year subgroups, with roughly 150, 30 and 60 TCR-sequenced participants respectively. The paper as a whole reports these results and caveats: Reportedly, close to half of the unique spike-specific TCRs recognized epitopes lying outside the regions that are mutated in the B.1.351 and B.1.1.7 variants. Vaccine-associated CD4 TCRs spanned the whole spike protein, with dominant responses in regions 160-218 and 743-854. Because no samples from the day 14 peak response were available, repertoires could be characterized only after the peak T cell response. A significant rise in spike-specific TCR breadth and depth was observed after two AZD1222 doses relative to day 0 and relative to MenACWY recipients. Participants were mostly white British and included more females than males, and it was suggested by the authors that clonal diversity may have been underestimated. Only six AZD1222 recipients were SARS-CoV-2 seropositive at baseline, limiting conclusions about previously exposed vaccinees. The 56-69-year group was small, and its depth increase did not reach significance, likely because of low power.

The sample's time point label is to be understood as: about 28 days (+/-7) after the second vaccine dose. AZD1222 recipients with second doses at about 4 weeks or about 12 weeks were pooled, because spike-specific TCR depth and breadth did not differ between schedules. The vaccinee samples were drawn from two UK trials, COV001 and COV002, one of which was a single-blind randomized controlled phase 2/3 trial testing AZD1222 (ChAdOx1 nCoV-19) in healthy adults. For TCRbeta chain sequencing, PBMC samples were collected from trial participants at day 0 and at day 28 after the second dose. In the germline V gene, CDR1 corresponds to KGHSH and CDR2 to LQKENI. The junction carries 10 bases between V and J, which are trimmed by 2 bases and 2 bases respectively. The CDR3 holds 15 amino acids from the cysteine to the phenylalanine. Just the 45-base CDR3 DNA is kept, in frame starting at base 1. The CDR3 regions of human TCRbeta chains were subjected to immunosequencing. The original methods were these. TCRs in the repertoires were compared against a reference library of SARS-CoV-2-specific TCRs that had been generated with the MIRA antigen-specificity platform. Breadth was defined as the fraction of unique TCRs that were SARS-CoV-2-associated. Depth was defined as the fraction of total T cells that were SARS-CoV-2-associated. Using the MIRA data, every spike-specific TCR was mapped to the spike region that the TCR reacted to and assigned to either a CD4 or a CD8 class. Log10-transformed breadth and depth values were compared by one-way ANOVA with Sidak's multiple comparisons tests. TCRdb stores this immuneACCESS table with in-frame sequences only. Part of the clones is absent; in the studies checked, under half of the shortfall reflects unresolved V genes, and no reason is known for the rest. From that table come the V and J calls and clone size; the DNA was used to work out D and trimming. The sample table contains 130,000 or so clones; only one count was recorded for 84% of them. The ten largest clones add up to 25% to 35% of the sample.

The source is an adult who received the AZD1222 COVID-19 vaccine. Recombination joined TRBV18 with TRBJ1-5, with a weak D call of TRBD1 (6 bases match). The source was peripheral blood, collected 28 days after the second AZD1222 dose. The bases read TGTGCCAGCTCACCAGGGACACAGGGCAATCAGCCCCAGCATTTT. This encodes CASSPGTQGNQPQHF.